This TCR beta chain was captured by sequencing in a study of T-cell memory formation after mild COVID-19. Study at large: Largely, the TCR clusters proved donor specific.

TCR alpha and TCR beta cDNA libraries carrying sample barcodes and UMIs came from 5'RACE with constant-segment primers. MiXCR was run by TCRdb on the 5' RACE reads, yielding one entry per CDR3 protein. The sample consists of fewer than 60,000 distinct CDR3 sequences, 9% to 15% of them appearing once. Germline loops: CDR1 MNHEY, CDR2 SVGEGT. V gave up 6 bases and J gave up 5 bases; unmatched junction bases: 15. CDR3 length equals 17 residues. The origin of this receptor is a man younger than 35 who had mild COVID-19 (a few samples of this study predate the infection). Cell type and time point are not known. The specimen was PBMCs or a T cell subset sorted from them (not recorded which). The chain recombines TRBV6-2 or TRBV6-3 with TRBJ2-5; the match to TRBD2 covers 10 bases. The DNA for the CDR3 is TGTGCCAGCAGCGATTTACCGAGGACTAGCGGTCCGGAGACCCAGTACTTC. It is translated as CASSDLPRTSGPETQYF.